The 13 T cell receptor beta chains presented below share a single source sample, sequenced in a study of T-cell reconstitution after alpha-beta-depleted transplantation in children. Preparation of the TCRbeta library used unique molecular identifiers. TCRdb redid the calling of the PCR reads with MiXCR, one entry per CDR3 protein. Of roughly 300,000 distinct CDR3 sequences listed, approximately 10% are singletons. Material: peripheral blood, obtained 180 days after TCRalphabeta/CD19-depleted stem cell transplant. The source is a male patient under 10 years old who had a stem cell transplant for chronic granulomatous disease, so the T cells may come from the graft donor.

This clonotype has ten or more counts. In DNA, the CDR3 is TGTGCCAGCAGCCGGGGACAGGGGGGCTACGAGCAGTACTTC. This sequence encodes CASSRGQGGYEQYF. The chain joins TRBV7-9 to TRBJ2-7; 11 bases fit TRBD1. The ends lost 5 bases at V and 3 bases at J; junction bases unmatched: 3. CDR3 length: 14 residues. The V gene's germline CDR1 is SEHNR and CDR2 FQNEAQ (reference sequence).

A few counts support this clonotype. V is TRBV2 and J is TRBJ1-1; 10 positions agree with TRBD1. Germline-derived CDR1 and CDR2 are SNHLY and FYNNEI. CDR3 length equals 11 residues. Trimming removed 7 bases from V and 11 bases from J; junction bases left unmatched: 4. The CDR3 DNA reads TGTGCCAGCATTGGACAGGGGGTGGCTTTCTTT. Encoded protein: CASIGQGVAFF.

Concerning this clonotype: This may be a read error: a much more frequent sequence differs by one nucleotide. The chain carries TRBV25-1 and TRBJ2-3, with D unresolved. Germline-derived CDR1 and CDR2 are MGHDK and SYGVNS. CDR3 length: 16 residues. CDR3 residues: CASSTGRAVSIDTQYF. As DNA, the CDR3 is TGTGCCAGCAGCACCGGACGTGCCGTTAGCATAGATACGCAGTATTTT. Full variable domain (remainder filled in from reference TRBV25-1 and TRBJ2-3): EADIYQTPRYLVIGTGKKITLECSQTMGHDKMYWYQQDPGMELHLIHYSYGVNSTEKGDLSSESTVSRIRTEHFPLTLESARPSHTSQYLCASSTGRAVSIDTQYFGPGTRLTVL.

This clonotype came up many times. The chain joins TRBV11-2 to TRBJ2-7; no clear D. Trimming pared 5 bases from V and 2 bases from J, leaving 13 bases between. The germline CDR1 and CDR2 sequences are SGHAT and FQNNGV. There are 14 residues in the CDR3. The CDR3 DNA follows: TGTGCCAGCAGCGCTCGATTTCGAGCCTACGAGCAGTACTTC. Translated: CASSARFRAYEQYF.

This clonotype was found many times. The J gene is TRBJ1-1, the V gene TRBV5-5; 8 bases agree with TRBD1. The CDR3 runs 14 residues. Germline CDR1 SGHKS, CDR2 YYEKEE (reference sequence). Trimming took 4 bases from V and 7 from J; bases not matched to a gene: 9. CDR3 bases: TGTGCCAGCAGCCTTTACAGGGGGACGAGTGAAGCTTTCTTT. Translated, it gives CASSLYRGTSEAFF.

This clonotype has at least ten counts. DNA of the CDR3: TGTGCCAGCAGTTTTCGGGGCTCTCTCTACGAGCAGTACTTC. Encoded protein: CASSFRGSLYEQYF. This sequence joins TRBV28 and TRBJ2-7; D assignment may be TRBD1 or TRBD2 (5 bases each). Germline loops: CDR1 MDHEN, CDR2 SYDVKM. The V end lost 3 bases, the J end lost 3 bases, and 12 bases lay between the germline ends. CDR3 length equals 14 residues.

Ten or more counts support this clonotype. V is TRBV5-1 and J is TRBJ2-1; 14 positions match TRBD2. The CDR3 is 19 amino acids. CDR1 and CDR2 (germline): SGHRS, YFSETQ. V shed 4 bases and J 7 bases; nucleotides not matched to a gene: 16. The CDR3 nucleotides are TGCGCCAGCAGCCCTTTGGTAGGGACTGGACTAGCGGGGGGAAATGAGCAGTTCTTC. Translated: CASSPLVGTGLAGGNEQFF. Supplemented by reference TRBV5-1 and TRBJ2-1, the full variable domain reads KAGVTQTPRYLIKTRGQQVTLSCSPISGHRSVSWYQQTPGQGLQFLFEYFSETQRNKGNFPGRFSGRQFSNSRSEMNVSTLELGDSALYLCASSPLVGTGLAGGNEQFFGPGTRLTVL.

There are a few counts of this clonotype. This sequence joins TRBV12-3 or TRBV12-4 and TRBJ2-6; TRBD1 or TRBD2 may be the D gene (5 bases each). V lost 3 bases to trimming and J lost 0 bases, with 15 bases between them. The CDR3 runs to 18 residues. CDR3 amino acids: CASSFRSGPSSGANVLTF. The CDR3 nucleotides are TGTGCCAGCAGTTTTCGTTCGGGACCGAGCTCTGGGGCCAACGTCCTGACTTTC.

This clonotype was detected many times. This chain joins TRBV9 and TRBJ2-2; possibly TRBD1 for D (5 bases). Trimming took 1 base from V and 4 from J, leaving 8 bases between them. The CDR3 has 14 amino acids. Germline V gene sequence: CDR1 SGDLS, CDR2 YYNGEE. The CDR3 coding sequence is TGTGCCAGCAGCGTAACAACAGGCACCGGGGAGCTGTTTTTT. Its translation: CASSVTTGTGELFF.

A few counts support this clonotype. The V gene is TRBV12-3 or TRBV12-4, the J gene TRBJ2-4, with TRBD1 as a possible D gene (6 bases). Trimming took 1 base from V and 0 from J, leaving 19 bases between them. The CDR3 contains 19 residues. CDR3 region: CASSLVWDTQHLAKNIQYF. As DNA, the CDR3 is TGTGCCAGCAGTTTAGTTTGGGACACCCAGCACCTAGCCAAAAACATTCAGTACTTC.

This clonotype was observed many times. The chain carries TRBV10-3 and TRBJ2-2, with D tentatively TRBD1 or TRBD2 (5 bases each). The germline V and J ends were trimmed by 3 bases and 4 bases, with 15 bases remaining between them. In germline, CDR1 is ENHRY, CDR2 SYGVKD. The CDR3 has 16 amino acids. In nucleotides, the CDR3 is TGTGCCATCAGTGACTGGGACGCCCTTCGCACCGGGGAGCTGTTTTTT. Amino acids: CAISDWDALRTGELFF.

This clonotype was counted at least ten times. The rearrangement links TRBV6-1 to TRBJ2-7, with 7 bases identical to TRBD2. The V and J ends lost 5 bases and 4 bases, in that order; junction bases with no gene match: 11. Per the germline V gene, CDR1 is MNHNS and CDR2 is SASEGT. The CDR3 sequence is 15 residues long. In DNA form, the CDR3 reads TGTGCCAGCAGTCAAACGCCGGGACTACAATACGAGCAGTACTTC. Translation gives CASSQTPGLQYEQYF.

This clonotype was recorded at least ten times. The gene calls are TRBV6-1 and TRBJ2-1; TRBD1 aligns across 9 bases. The CDR3 contains 15 residues. V was clipped by 3 bases and J by 2 bases; unmatched bases: 2. Germline assignment: CDR1 MNHNS and CDR2 SASEGT. In DNA form, the CDR3 reads TGTGCCAGCAGTGATACAGGGGGCGCCTACAATGAGCAGTTCTTC. This encodes CASSDTGGAYNEQFF.